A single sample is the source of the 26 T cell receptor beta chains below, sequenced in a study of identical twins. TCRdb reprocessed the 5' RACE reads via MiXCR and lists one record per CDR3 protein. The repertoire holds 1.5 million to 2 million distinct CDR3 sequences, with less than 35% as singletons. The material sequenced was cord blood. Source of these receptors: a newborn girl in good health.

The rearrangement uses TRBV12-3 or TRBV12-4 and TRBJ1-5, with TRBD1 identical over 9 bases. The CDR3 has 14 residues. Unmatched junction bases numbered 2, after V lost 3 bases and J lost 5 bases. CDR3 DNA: TGTGCCAGCAGTTTTTGGACAGGGGATCAGCCCCAGCATTTT. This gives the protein CASSFWTGDQPQHF.

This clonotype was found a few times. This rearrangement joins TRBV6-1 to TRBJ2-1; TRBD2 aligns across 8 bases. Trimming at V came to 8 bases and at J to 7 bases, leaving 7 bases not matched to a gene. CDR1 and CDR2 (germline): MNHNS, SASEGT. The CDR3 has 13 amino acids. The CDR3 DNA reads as TGTGCCAGCGGGACTAGATCTAAGAATGAGCAGTTCTTC. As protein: CASGTRSKNEQFF.

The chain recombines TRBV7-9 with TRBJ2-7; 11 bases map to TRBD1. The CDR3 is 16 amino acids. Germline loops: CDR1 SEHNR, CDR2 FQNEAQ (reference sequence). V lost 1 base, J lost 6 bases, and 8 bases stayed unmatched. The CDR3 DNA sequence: TGTGCCAGCAGCTTAGATCACGGACAGGGGGCGGTCGAGCAGTACTTC. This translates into CASSLDHGQGAVEQYF.

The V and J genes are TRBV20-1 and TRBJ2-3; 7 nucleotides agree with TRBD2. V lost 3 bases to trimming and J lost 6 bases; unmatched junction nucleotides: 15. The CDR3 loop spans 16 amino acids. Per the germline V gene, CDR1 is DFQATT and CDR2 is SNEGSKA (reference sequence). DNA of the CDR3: TGCAGTGCTAGTGACTGGACTAGAGGGGCACAGGATACGCAGTATTTT. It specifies CSASDWTRGAQDTQYF.

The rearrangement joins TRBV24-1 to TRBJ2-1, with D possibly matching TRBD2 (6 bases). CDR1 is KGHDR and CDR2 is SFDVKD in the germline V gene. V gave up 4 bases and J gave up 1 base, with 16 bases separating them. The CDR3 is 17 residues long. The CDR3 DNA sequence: TGTGCCACCAGTGAATATCCGGGACTGGGATCCTACAATGAGCAGTTCTTC. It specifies CATSEYPGLGSYNEQFF.

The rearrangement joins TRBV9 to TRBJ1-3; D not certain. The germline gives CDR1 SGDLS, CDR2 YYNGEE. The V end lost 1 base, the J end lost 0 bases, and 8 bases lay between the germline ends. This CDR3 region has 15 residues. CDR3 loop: CASSVSGLSGNTIYF. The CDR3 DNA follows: TGTGCCAGCAGCGTATCGGGTCTCTCTGGAAACACCATATATTTT.

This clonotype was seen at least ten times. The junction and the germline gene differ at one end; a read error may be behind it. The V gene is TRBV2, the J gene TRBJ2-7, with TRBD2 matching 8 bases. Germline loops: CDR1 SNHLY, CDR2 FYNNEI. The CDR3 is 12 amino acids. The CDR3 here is CASIAGSYEQYF. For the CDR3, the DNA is TGCGCCAGCATAGCGGGGTCCTACGAGCAGTACTTC.

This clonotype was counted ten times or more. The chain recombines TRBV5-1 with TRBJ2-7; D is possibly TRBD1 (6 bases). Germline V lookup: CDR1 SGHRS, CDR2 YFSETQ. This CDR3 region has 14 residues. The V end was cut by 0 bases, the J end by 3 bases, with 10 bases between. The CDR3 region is CASSLGGQNYEQYF. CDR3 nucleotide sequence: TGCGCCAGCAGCTTGGGGGGACAAAACTACGAGCAGTACTTC.

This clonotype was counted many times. CDR3 sequence (DNA): TGTGCCAGCAGTTTATTGGCAGGGAGGGAGACCCAGTACTTC. Translating it yields CASSLLAGRETQYF. This chain connects TRBV7-2 to TRBJ2-5; tentative D call: TRBD2 (6 bases). Per germline, CDR1 SGHTA and CDR2 FQGNSA. V dropped 6 bases and J dropped 5 bases, with 16 bases sitting between them. The CDR3 loop spans 14 amino acids. Supplemented by reference TRBV7-2 and TRBJ2-5, the full variable domain reads GAGVSQSPSNKVTEKGKDVELRCDPISGHTALYWYRQSLGQGLEFLIYFQGNSAPDKSGLPSDRFSAERTGGSVSTLTIQRTQQEDSAVYLCASSLLAGRETQYFGPGTRLLVL.

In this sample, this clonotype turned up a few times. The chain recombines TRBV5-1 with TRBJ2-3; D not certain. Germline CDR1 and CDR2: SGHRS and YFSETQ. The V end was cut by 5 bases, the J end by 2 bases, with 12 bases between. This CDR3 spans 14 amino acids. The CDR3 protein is CASRPGIVTDTQYF. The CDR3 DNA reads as TGCGCCAGCAGACCAGGTATTGTCACAGATACGCAGTATTTT.

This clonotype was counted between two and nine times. The CDR3, as DNA: TGCGCCAGCAGCTTGGCTAGTACGAACACCGGGGAGCTGTTTTTT. It encodes CASSLASTNTGELFF. The V gene is TRBV5-1, the J gene TRBJ2-2, with no clear D. Germline lookup yields CDR1 SGHRS and CDR2 YFSETQ. The CDR3 runs 15 residues. V shed 0 bases and J shed 0 bases, with 6 bases lying between them.

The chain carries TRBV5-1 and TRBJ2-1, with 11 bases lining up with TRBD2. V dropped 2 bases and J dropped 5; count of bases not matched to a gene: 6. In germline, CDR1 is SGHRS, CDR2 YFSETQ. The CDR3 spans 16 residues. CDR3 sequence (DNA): TGCGCCAGCAGCTTTACCGGGACTAGCGGCAACAATGAGCAGTTCTTC. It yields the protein CASSFTGTSGNNEQFF.

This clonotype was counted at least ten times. CDR3 protein: CASSYRVAQETQYF. DNA for the CDR3: TGTGCCAGCAGTTATCGGGTCGCACAAGAGACCCAGTACTTC. J is TRBJ2-5 and V is TRBV6-2 or TRBV6-3, with no clear D. The length of the CDR3 is 14 residues. Looked up from germline, CDR1 is MNHEY and CDR2 is SVGEGT. The V end was cut by 3 bases, the J end by 2 bases, with 10 bases between.

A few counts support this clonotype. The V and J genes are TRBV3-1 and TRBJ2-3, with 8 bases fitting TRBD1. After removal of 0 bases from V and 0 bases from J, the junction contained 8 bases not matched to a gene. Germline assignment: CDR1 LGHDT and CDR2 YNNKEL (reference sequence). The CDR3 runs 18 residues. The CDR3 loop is CASSQDISDRESTDTQYF. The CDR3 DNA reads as TGTGCCAGCAGCCAAGATATATCGGACAGGGAAAGCACAGATACGCAGTATTTT.

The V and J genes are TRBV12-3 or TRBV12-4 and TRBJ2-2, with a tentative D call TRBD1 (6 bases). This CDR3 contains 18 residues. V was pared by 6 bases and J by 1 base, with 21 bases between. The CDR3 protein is CASSFRTAQPMNTGELFF. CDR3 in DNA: TGTGCCAGCAGCTTCCGGACAGCCCAACCTATGAACACCGGGGAGCTGTTTTTT.

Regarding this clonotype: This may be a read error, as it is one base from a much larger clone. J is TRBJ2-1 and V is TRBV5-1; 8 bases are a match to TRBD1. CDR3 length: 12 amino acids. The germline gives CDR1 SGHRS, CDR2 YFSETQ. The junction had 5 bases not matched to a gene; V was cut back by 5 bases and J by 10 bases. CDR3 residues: CASSHGQGEQFF. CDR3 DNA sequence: TGCGCCAGCAGTCACGGACAGGGCGAGCAGTTCTTC.

The CDR3 loop reads CASSISGRATEQFF. In DNA form, the CDR3 reads TGTGCCAGCAGTATAAGCGGGAGGGCCACTGAGCAGTTCTTC. The V call is TRBV27, the J call TRBJ2-1; 10 positions agree with TRBD2. The CDR3 consists of 14 residues. Germline lookup yields CDR1 MNHEY and CDR2 SMNVEV (reference sequence). The V and J ends lost 5 bases and 9 bases, in that order; junction bases with no gene match: 7.

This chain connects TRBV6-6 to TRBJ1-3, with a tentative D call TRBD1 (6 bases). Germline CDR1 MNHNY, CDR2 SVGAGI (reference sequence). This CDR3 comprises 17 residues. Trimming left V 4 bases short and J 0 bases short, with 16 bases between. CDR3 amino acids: CASSSSWTASSGNTIYF. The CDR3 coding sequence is TGTGCCAGCAGTTCCTCGTGGACAGCAAGCTCTGGAAACACCATATATTTT.

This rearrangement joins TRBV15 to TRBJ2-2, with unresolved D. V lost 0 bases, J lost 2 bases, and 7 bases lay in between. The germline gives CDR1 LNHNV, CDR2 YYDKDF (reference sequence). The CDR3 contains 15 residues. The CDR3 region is CATSRDPANTGELFF. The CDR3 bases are TGTGCCACCAGCAGAGATCCTGCCAACACCGGGGAGCTGTTTTTT.

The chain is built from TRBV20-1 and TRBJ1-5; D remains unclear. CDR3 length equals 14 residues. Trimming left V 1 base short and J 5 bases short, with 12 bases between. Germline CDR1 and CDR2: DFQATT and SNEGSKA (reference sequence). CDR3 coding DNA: TGCAGTGCTAGAGCGCCAGAGTGGGATCAGCCCCAGCATTTT. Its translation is CSARAPEWDQPQHF.

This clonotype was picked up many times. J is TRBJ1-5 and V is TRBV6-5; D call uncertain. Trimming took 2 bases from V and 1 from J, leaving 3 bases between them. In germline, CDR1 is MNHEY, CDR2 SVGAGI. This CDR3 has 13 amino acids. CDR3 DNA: TGTGCCAGCAGTTACAGGAGCAATCAGCCCCAGCATTTT. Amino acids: CASSYRSNQPQHF.

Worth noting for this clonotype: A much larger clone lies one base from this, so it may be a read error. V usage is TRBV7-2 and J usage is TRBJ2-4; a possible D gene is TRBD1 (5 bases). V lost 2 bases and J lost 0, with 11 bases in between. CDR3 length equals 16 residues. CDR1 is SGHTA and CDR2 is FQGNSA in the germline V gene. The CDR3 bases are TGTGCCAGCAGCTTATTCAAGGGGCAAGCCAAAAACATTCAGTACTTC. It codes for CASSLFKGQAKNIQYF.

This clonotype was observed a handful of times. The CDR3 DNA reads as TGTGCCAGCAGCCCTGTTGACAGGGTTGGCCCCAACGCTGAAGCTTTCTTT. This encodes CASSPVDRVGPNAEAFF. This chain uses TRBV7-9 with TRBJ1-1; 7 bases align to TRBD1. V lost 5 bases and J lost 6; bases outside the gene matches: 18. Looked up from germline, CDR1 is SEHNR and CDR2 is FQNEAQ (reference sequence). This CDR3 comprises 17 residues. Complete variable domain (other parts from reference TRBV7-9 and TRBJ1-1): DTGVSQNPRHKITKRGQNVTFRCDPISEHNRLYWYRQTLGQGPEFLTYFQNEAQLEKSRLLSDRFSAERPKGSFSTLEIQRTEQGDSAMYLCASSPVDRVGPNAEAFFGQGTRLTVV.

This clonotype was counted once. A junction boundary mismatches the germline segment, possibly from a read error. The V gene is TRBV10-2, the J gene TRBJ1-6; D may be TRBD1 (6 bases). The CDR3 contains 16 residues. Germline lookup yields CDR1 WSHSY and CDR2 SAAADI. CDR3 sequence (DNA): TGCGCCAGCAGTGCATCAGGGGAGGTATCTAATTCACCCCCCCACTTT. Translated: CASSASGEVSNSPPHF.

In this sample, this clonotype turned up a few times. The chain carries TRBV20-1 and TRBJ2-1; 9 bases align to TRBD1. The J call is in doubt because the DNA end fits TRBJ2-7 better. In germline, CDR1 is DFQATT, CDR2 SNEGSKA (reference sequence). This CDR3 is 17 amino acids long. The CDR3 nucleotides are TGCAGTGCTCCGGGACAGGGATCCCCTAGCTCCTACAATGAGCAGTACTTC. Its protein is CSAPGQGSPSSYNEQYF.

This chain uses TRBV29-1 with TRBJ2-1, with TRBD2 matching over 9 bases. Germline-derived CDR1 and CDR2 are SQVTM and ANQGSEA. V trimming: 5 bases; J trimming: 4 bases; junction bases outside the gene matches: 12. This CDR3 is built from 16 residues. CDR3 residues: CSVTAGGLSGYNEQFF. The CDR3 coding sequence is TGCAGCGTTACAGCGGGGGGCCTATCAGGGTACAATGAGCAGTTCTTC.